Shown below are 27 T cell receptor beta chains from a single sample sequenced in a study of T cell repertoires in cytomegalovirus infection. Using its own MiXCR run on the reads, TCRdb lists one record per CDR3 protein. Among some 900,000 distinct CDR3 sequences, less than 35% were seen once, and the ten largest hold 9.5% to 15%. For these TCRs, the target antigens are not known. The sample consisted of cultured CD8+ T cells from PBMCs, taken from culture after CMV antigen stimulation. The source of these receptors is a human donor in good health (CMV status not recorded). Some clones in this sample may be carry-over from other donors' samples.

Worth noting for this clonotype: An end of the junction differs from the germline gene, which may be a read error. The J gene is TRBJ1-2, the V gene TRBV10-2; no clear D gene. This CDR3 spans 12 amino acids. Germline values: CDR1 WSHSY, CDR2 SAAADI. CDR3 loop: CTSSPSNYGYTF. As DNA, the CDR3 is TGCACCAGCAGCCCATCTAACTATGGCTACACCTTC.

This clonotype came up many times. V usage is TRBV10-3 and J usage is TRBJ1-1; 9 bases are a match to TRBD1. With V trimmed by 7 bases and J by 11 bases, 8 bases remained unmatched. The V gene's germline CDR1 is ENHRY and CDR2 SYGVKD. CDR3 length equals 12 residues. Here the CDR3 reads CAINPGTGSAFF. DNA for the CDR3: TGTGCCATCAACCCCGGGACAGGGAGCGCTTTCTTT.

The chain has TRBV6-6 and TRBJ2-1; D might be TRBD1 (5 bases). The CDR3 length is 16 residues. Trimming cost V 5 bases and J 5 bases, with 19 bases left between them. Germline CDR1 MNHNY, CDR2 SVGAGI (reference sequence). CDR3 sequence: CASSTLMFQDNNEQFF. For the CDR3, the DNA is TGTGCCAGCAGTACCCTAATGTTCCAGGACAACAATGAGCAGTTCTTC.

The gene calls are TRBV4-1 and TRBJ2-2; a possible D gene is TRBD1 (5 bases). With 3 bases removed from V and 6 bases from J, the gap between germline ends came to 11 bases. The CDR3 loop spans 14 amino acids. The germline gives CDR1 MGHRA, CDR2 YSYEKL. The CDR3 DNA sequence: TGCGCCAGCAGCCATAGGTTGGGGCCCGGGGAGCTGTTTTTT. The encoded protein is CASSHRLGPGELFF.

The chain combines TRBV11-2 with TRBJ2-7; D gene unclear. CDR1 SGHAT and CDR2 FQNNGV come from the germline V gene. This CDR3 contains 15 residues. The DNA for the CDR3 is TGTGTCAGCAGCTTAGATCGGCAGCTAGTCTACGAGCAGTACGTC. This codes for CVSSLDRQLVYEQYV.

The gene calls are TRBV6-6 and TRBJ2-7; 12 bases match TRBD2. There are 15 residues in the CDR3. J was trimmed by 5 bases and V by 6 bases; bases with no gene match: 8. Germline V gives CDR1 MNHNY, CDR2 SVGAGI (reference sequence). CDR3 nucleotide sequence: TGTGCCAGCAGCTTGACTAGCGGGGGAAGACACGAGCAGTACGTC. Its protein is CASSLTSGGRHEQYV.

This clonotype was detected ten times or more. This chain uses TRBV7-6 with TRBJ2-7, with D perhaps assigned TRBD1 or TRBD2 (5 bases each). Trimming removed 1 base at V and 0 bases at J, with 7 bases between. Germline V lookup: CDR1 SGHVS, CDR2 FNYEAQ. The CDR3 extends over 14 amino acids. The DNA for the CDR3 is TGTGCCAGCAGCTTAGGGGGACCCTCCTACGAGCAGTACTTC. The encoded protein is CASSLGGPSYEQYF.

This chain's CDR3 is CARKGAGELFF. CDR3 nucleotides: TGTGCCAGAAAGGGAGCTGGGGAGCTGTTTTTT. The chain couples TRBV7-9 to TRBJ2-2, with D possibly matching TRBD2 (5 bases). The germline V gene encodes CDR1 SEHNR and CDR2 FQNEAQ (reference sequence). CDR3 size: 11 residues. Trimming shortened V by 9 bases and J by 8 bases, and 10 bases separated the two germline ends.

This clonotype was detected many times. The chain links TRBV7-6 to TRBJ2-1; 9 positions agree with TRBD1. The CDR3 contains 17 residues. V dropped 5 bases and J dropped 5; count of bases not matched to a gene: 13. Germline V gene sequence: CDR1 SGHVS, CDR2 FNYEAQ. The CDR3: CASSRFPDRGGNNEQFF. The CDR3 DNA reads TGTGCCAGCAGCCGCTTTCCAGACAGGGGGGGGAACAATGAGCAGTTCTTC.

In its sample, this clonotype was seen many times. This rearrangement joins TRBV7-6 to TRBJ2-7, with D perhaps matching TRBD2 (6 bases). Germline-derived CDR1 and CDR2 are SGHVS and FNYEAQ. With 5 bases removed from V and 1 base from J, the gap between germline ends came to 27 bases. The CDR3 runs to 19 residues. CDR3 sequence: CASSHDPTNRRGYSYEQYF. CDR3 DNA: TGTGCCAGCAGCCACGACCCCACGAATCGGAGGGGCTATTCCTACGAGCAGTACTTC.

This clonotype was counted a few times. The chain uses TRBV7-9 and TRBJ1-2; D unclear. Trimming pared 1 base from V and 6 bases from J, leaving 6 bases between. The germline V gene has CDR1 SEHNR and CDR2 FQNEAQ (reference sequence). The CDR3 is 12 amino acids. CDR3 DNA: TGTGCCAGCAGCTTAGAGCCCAATGGCTACACCTTC. Encoded protein: CASSLEPNGYTF.

This CDR3 is CASSLGSMDEQYV. For the CDR3, the DNA is TGTGCCAGCAGCTTAGGGAGTATGGACGAGCAGTACGTC. This chain connects TRBV7-9 to TRBJ2-7; the D is unclear. V was trimmed by 1 base and J by 5 bases, leaving 9 bases between them. The CDR3 is 13 amino acids. CDR1 SEHNR and CDR2 FQNEAQ come from the germline V gene (reference sequence).

The CDR3 sequence is CATSPYPGWTGELFF. CDR3 in DNA: TGTGCCACCAGCCCCTACCCCGGGTGGACCGGGGAGCTGTTTTTT. V is TRBV15 and J is TRBJ2-2; D is undetermined. The V gene lost 5 bases and the J gene lost 5 bases, with 15 bases spanning the gap. CDR1 and CDR2 (germline): LNHNV, YYDKDF (reference sequence). The CDR3 has 15 amino acids.

This clonotype was counted at least ten times. One end of the junction does not line up with germline, which may come from a read error. The chain is built from TRBV6-5 and TRBJ1-2; 7 positions match TRBD1. Germline CDR1 MNHEY, CDR2 SVGAGI. This CDR3 spans 13 amino acids. CDR3 DNA: TGTGCCAGCAGTTACTCGAGCGGCAGGGGGGATTACTTC. It yields the protein CASSYSSGRGDYF.

This clonotype was recorded once. The chain uses TRBV5-6 and TRBJ2-1; perhaps TRBD1 as D (6 bases). Between the trimmed V and J ends, which lost 1 base and 0 bases, there was a span of 11 bases. CDR1 is SGHDT, CDR2 YYEEEE, per germline. This CDR3 has 16 amino acids. The CDR3, as DNA: TGTGCCAGCAGCTTGCCTCAGGGGAGCTCCTACAATGAGCAGTTCTTC. This translates into CASSLPQGSSYNEQFF.

This clonotype was picked up a small number of times. The chain joins TRBV5-4 to TRBJ2-7; D is ambiguous. Trimming took off 0 bases at V and 3 bases at J, with 13 bases between the two ends. CDR1 is SGHNT, CDR2 YYREEE, per germline (reference sequence). This CDR3 is built from 15 residues. CDR3 in DNA: TGTGCCAGCAGCTTGGAGGTTTCGGCGGACTACGAGCAGTACTTC. Translating gives CASSLEVSADYEQYF. Drawing the rest from reference TRBV5-4 and TRBJ2-7, the complete variable domain is ETGVTQSPTHLIKTRGQQVTLRCSSQSGHNTVSWYQQALGQGPQFIFQYYREEENGRGNFPPRFSGLQFPNYSSELNVNALELDDSALYLCASSLEVSADYEQYFGPGTRLTVT.

The CDR3 DNA reads as TGTGCCAGCAGCTGGATAGAGGGGGGTTACAATGAGCAGTTCTTC. Translation: CASSWIEGGYNEQFF. V usage is TRBV7-6 and J usage is TRBJ2-1, with D perhaps TRBD1 or TRBD2 (6 bases each). There are 15 residues in the CDR3. The germline gives CDR1 SGHVS, CDR2 FNYEAQ. The V end was cut by 4 bases, the J end by 4 bases, with 14 bases between.

This clonotype was detected a few times. This rearrangement joins TRBV7-9 to TRBJ2-2; TRBD1 matches at 10 bases. The V and J ends lost 4 bases and 5 bases, in that order; junction bases with no gene match: 10. This CDR3 spans 17 amino acids. Germline CDR1 is SEHNR and CDR2 is FQNEAQ (reference sequence). CDR3 protein: CASSSDKTGGRTGELFF. CDR3 nucleotides: TGTGCCAGCAGCTCAGACAAGACAGGGGGCCGGACCGGGGAGCTGTTTTTT.

The CDR3 reads CASSLGGGAEQYF. For the CDR3, the DNA is TGTGCCAGCAGCCTAGGGGGGGGCGCCGAGCAGTACTTC. The rearrangement links TRBV27 to TRBJ2-7, with D tentatively TRBD2 (7 bases). Germline CDR1 is MNHEY and CDR2 is SMNVEV (reference sequence). This CDR3 region has 13 residues. V lost 6 bases and J 6 bases, leaving 15 bases between the germline ends.

The genes are TRBV11-3 and TRBJ2-7; D is unresolved. Trimming took 5 bases from V and 0 from J, leaving 17 bases between them. The CDR3 consists of 16 residues. Germline values: CDR1 SGHNT, CDR2 YENEEA. The CDR3 DNA reads as TGTGCCAGCAGCGTGAGTAGGCAGGAGCACTCCTACGAGCAGTACGTC. This codes for CASSVSRQEHSYEQYV.

The chain carries TRBV18 and TRBJ1-1; D is unresolved. The CDR3 is made up of 16 amino acids. The V and J ends lost 0 bases and 1 base respectively, with 12 bases between them. Looked up from germline, CDR1 is KGHSH and CDR2 is LQKENI. CDR3 DNA sequence: TGTGCCAGCTCACCACCCTCGTCGGGGTCGAACACTGAAGCTTTCTTT. As protein: CASSPPSSGSNTEAFF.

About this clonotype itself: This may be a read error: a much more frequent sequence differs by one nucleotide. The V and J genes are TRBV7-2 and TRBJ1-1; D ambiguous. The CDR3 sequence is 12 residues long. Trimming removed 9 bases at V and 1 base at J, with 9 bases between. CDR1 and CDR2 from the germline V gene are SGHTA and FQGNSA. The CDR3 protein is CARISQNTEAFF. Here the CDR3 DNA reads TGTGCCAGAATATCGCAGAACACTGAAGCTTTCTTT.

This clonotype showed up just a few times. The chain couples TRBV20-1 to TRBJ2-5; 9 bases are a match to TRBD1. Germline CDR1 and CDR2: DFQATT and SNEGSKA (reference sequence). V lost 2 bases to trimming and J lost 5 bases; unmatched junction nucleotides: 12. This CDR3 is 16 amino acids long. Here the CDR3 reads CSARHRGQGVGETQYF. Written as DNA, the CDR3 is TGCAGTGCTAGACATCGGGGACAGGGAGTAGGGGAGACCCAGTACTTC.

The chain links TRBV28 to TRBJ2-7, with 7 positions matching TRBD1. CDR1 is MDHEN, CDR2 SYDVKM, per germline. The CDR3 totals 14 residues. The V segment lost 7 bases and the J segment 4 bases; nucleotides outside the gene matches: 10. CDR3 residues: CASTPRDRPYEQYV. CDR3 coding DNA: TGTGCCAGCACCCCCCGGGACAGACCGTACGAGCAGTACGTC.

In the case of this clonotype: A much larger clone lies a single base off, so this may be a read error. The chain links TRBV7-2 to TRBJ1-4; 7 bases are a match to TRBD1. This CDR3 has 15 amino acids. J lost 6 bases, V lost 5 bases, and 9 bases had no gene match. Germline V lookup: CDR1 SGHTA, CDR2 FQGNSA. DNA for the CDR3: TGTGCCAGCAGCCAACGCAGGGGGTGCGATGAAAAACTGTTTTTT. Encoded protein: CASSQRRGCDEKLFF.

V gene TRBV25-1 combines with J gene TRBJ2-2; 8 bases match TRBD2. The CDR3 spans 16 residues. Losses at the gene ends were 4 bases for V and 5 bases for J; bases not matched to a gene: 9. From germline, CDR1 is MGHDK and CDR2 SYGVNS. The CDR3 region is CASSAGGDRWTGELFF. The CDR3 DNA reads as TGTGCCAGCAGTGCCGGGGGGGATAGGTGGACCGGGGAGCTGTTTTTT.

This clonotype was counted a few times. This chain connects TRBV9 to TRBJ2-2; TRBD2 matches at 7 bases. The V segment lost 0 bases and the J segment 3 bases; nucleotides outside the gene matches: 5. The length of the CDR3 is 16 residues. Germline lookup yields CDR1 SGDLS and CDR2 YYNGEE. CDR3 nucleotide sequence: TGTGCCAGCAGCGTAGTGCGGGGGTTGGACACCGGGGAGCTGTTTTTT. Its protein is CASSVVRGLDTGELFF. The full variable domain, with the rest looked up from reference TRBV9 and TRBJ2-2, is DSGVTQTPKHLITATGQRVTLRCSPRSGDLSVYWYQQSLDQGLQFLIQYYNGEERAKGNILERFSAQQFPDLHSELNLSSLELGDSALYFCASSVVRGLDTGELFFGEGSRLTVL.